The subject of this entry is one T cell receptor (beta chain). The data are from a study of blood T cell repertoires in COVID-19. Only in-frame clones appear in the TCRdb table, and some are missing; sequencing was by immunoSEQ multiplex PCR. The data contain around 200,000 clones, more than 75% of them singletons. Sequences were obtained from peripheral blood. The TCR sequence derives from a man between 50 and 59 years old with acute or convalescent COVID-19.

Here the CDR3 reads CASTLINEQFF. The CDR3 region has the DNA TGTGCCAGCACCCTTATAAATGAGCAGTTCTTC. This chain joins TRBV27 and TRBJ2-1; D call uncertain. V gave up 7 bases and J gave up 7 bases, with 8 bases separating them. CDR1 is MNHEY, CDR2 SMNVEV, per germline (reference sequence). This CDR3 is built from 11 residues.